Listed here are 25 T cell receptor beta chains from one sample, sequenced in a study of T cell responses to AZD1222 COVID-19 vaccine. The repertoire was sequenced with immunoSEQ multiplex PCR; TCRdb's copy has only in-frame clones and lacks some. This repertoire shows around 78,000 clones, 85% to 90% found once; its top ten account for 1.3% to 1.5%. The sample was peripheral blood, taken 28 days after the second AZD1222 dose. All receptors come from an adult who received the AZD1222 COVID-19 vaccine.

V gene TRBV27 combines with J gene TRBJ1-4; 7 bases agree with TRBD1. The CDR3 is 16 residues long. With 2 bases clipped from V and 5 bases from J, the junction kept 8 bases outside the gene matches. Germline-derived CDR1 and CDR2 are MNHEY and SMNVEV (reference sequence). For the CDR3, the DNA is TGTGCCAGCAGTTTAGTCTCGGGACAGATGAATGAAAAACTGTTTTTT. It is translated as CASSLVSGQMNEKLFF.

V and J are TRBV3-1 (or the pseudogene TRBV3-2) and TRBJ2-7; 11 bases align to TRBD2. The CDR3 is 15 residues long. Germline V lookup: CDR1 LGHDT, CDR2 YNNKEL (reference sequence). Trimming removed 4 bases from V and 0 bases from J; junction bases left unmatched: 2. In nucleotides, the CDR3 is TGTGCCAGCAGCCTGGGGACTAGCGGCTCCTACGAGCAGTACTTC. Translation gives CASSLGTSGSYEQYF.

The chain joins TRBV6-5 to TRBJ1-1; D remains unclear. Germline V gene lookup returns CDR1 MNHEY and CDR2 SVGAGI. The CDR3 is 13 residues long. V lost 2 bases and J 3 bases, leaving 7 bases between the germline ends. CDR3 nucleotides: TGTGCCAGCAGTTACCGGATGGACACTGAAGCTTTCTTT. This codes for CASSYRMDTEAFF.

This rearrangement joins TRBV6-2 or TRBV6-3 to TRBJ1-5; D possibly corresponds to TRBD1 (5 bases). The germline V gene encodes CDR1 MNHEY and CDR2 SVGEGT. Trimming removed 2 bases from V and 0 bases from J, with 11 bases in between. The length of the CDR3 is 16 residues. CDR3 sequence: CASSYARAASNQPQHF. DNA for the CDR3: TGTGCCAGCAGTTACGCCAGGGCGGCTAGCAATCAGCCCCAGCATTTT.

This sequence joins TRBV6-2 or TRBV6-3 and TRBJ1-2; D is undetermined. Trimming shortened V by 4 bases and J by 4 bases, and 22 bases separated the two germline ends. The CDR3 spans 17 residues. CDR1 is MNHEY and CDR2 is SVGEGT in the germline V gene. CDR3 loop: CASSSTIRSIPFYGYTF. As DNA, the CDR3 is TGTGCCAGCAGTTCCACCATTAGGAGCATCCCGTTCTATGGCTACACCTTC.

The J gene is TRBJ2-3, the V gene TRBV6-5, with 8 bases aligning to TRBD2. The CDR3 has 16 residues. Unmatched junction bases numbered 7, after V lost 3 bases and J lost 2 bases. Germline V gives CDR1 MNHEY, CDR2 SVGAGI. The DNA for the CDR3 is TGTGCCAGCAGTTATTCCCAGCGGGGGCCCACAGATACGCAGTATTTT. Amino acids: CASSYSQRGPTDTQYF.

The chain joins TRBV18 to TRBJ1-5; TRBD1 matches 9 bases. The germline V gene has CDR1 KGHSH and CDR2 LQKENI. CDR3 size: 15 residues. After removal of 5 bases from V and 4 bases from J, the junction contained 6 bases not matched to a gene. In DNA form, the CDR3 reads TGTGCCAGCTCAAGTCGGACAGGGGCGAATCAGCCCCAGCATTTT. Translating gives CASSSRTGANQPQHF.

The genes are TRBV3-1 (or the pseudogene TRBV3-2) and TRBJ2-3; 7 bases line up with TRBD2. V lost 6 bases to trimming and J lost 2 bases; unmatched junction nucleotides: 2. The CDR3 has 13 residues. The V gene's germline CDR1 is LGHDT and CDR2 YNNKEL (reference sequence). In nucleotides, the CDR3 is TGTGCCAGCAGGGCGGGAGCCACAGATACGCAGTATTTT. Protein product: CASRAGATDTQYF.

J is TRBJ2-5 and V is TRBV5-4; the match to TRBD2 covers 14 bases. This CDR3 spans 18 amino acids. CDR1 SGHNT and CDR2 YYREEE come from the germline V gene (reference sequence). With 4 bases clipped from V and 0 bases from J, the junction kept 8 bases outside the gene matches. The CDR3 reads CASSRTSGGPPNQETQYF. In nucleotides, the CDR3 is TGTGCCAGCAGCCGGACTAGCGGGGGGCCCCCCAACCAAGAGACCCAGTACTTC. Filled out from reference TRBV5-4 and TRBJ2-5, the complete variable domain reads ETGVTQSPTHLIKTRGQQVTLRCSSQSGHNTVSWYQQALGQGPQFIFQYYREEENGRGNFPPRFSGLQFPNYSSELNVNALELDDSALYLCASSRTSGGPPNQETQYFGPGTRLLVL.

The chain is built from TRBV4-2 and TRBJ1-6; D is possibly TRBD1 (5 bases). The V gene lost 0 bases and the J gene lost 0 bases, with 9 bases spanning the gap. Germline V CDR1 and CDR2: LGHNA, YNFKEQ. The CDR3 is 17 amino acids. The chain's CDR3 is CASSQDPRVSYNSPLHF. As DNA, the CDR3 is TGTGCCAGCAGCCAAGATCCCAGGGTCTCCTATAATTCACCCCTCCACTTT.

The chain is built from TRBV19 and TRBJ1-6; no clear D gene. The V end was cut by 3 bases, the J end by 7 bases, with 10 bases between. The germline gives CDR1 LNHDA, CDR2 SQIVND (reference sequence). The length of the CDR3 is 14 residues. The CDR3 DNA follows: TGTGCCAGTAGTATTGGGCCCCGCAATTCACCCCTCCACTTT. It yields the protein CASSIGPRNSPLHF.

The chain has TRBV7-9 and TRBJ1-2, with a tentative D call TRBD1 (5 bases). With 4 bases removed from V and 3 bases from J, the gap between germline ends came to 18 bases. The CDR3 has 16 residues. Germline CDR1 and CDR2: SEHNR and FQNEAQ (reference sequence). The CDR3 here is CASSSDTTTGDYGYTF. The CDR3 DNA follows: TGTGCCAGCAGCTCCGATACCACAACAGGAGACTATGGCTACACCTTC.

The chain uses TRBV5-5 and TRBJ1-4; D may be TRBD1 (5 bases). The length of the CDR3 is 16 residues. CDR1 is SGHKS, CDR2 YYEKEE, per germline (reference sequence). Between the trimmed V and J ends, which lost 0 bases and 13 bases, there was a span of 22 bases. Here the CDR3 reads CASSLDRSSPFSRLFF. CDR3 coding DNA: TGTGCCAGCAGCTTGGACAGGTCCTCCCCTTTTTCTAGACTGTTTTTT.

The gene calls are TRBV19 and TRBJ2-2; TRBD1 agrees at 9 bases. The CDR3 totals 17 residues. V was pared by 3 bases and J by 5 bases, with 10 bases of the junction left unmatched. CDR1 is LNHDA and CDR2 is SQIVND in the germline V gene (reference sequence). In nucleotides, the CDR3 is TGTGCCAGTAGTATTCGGAGGACAGGGGTCACGACCGGGGAGCTGTTTTTT. Residues: CASSIRRTGVTTGELFF.

The CDR3 DNA reads TGTGCCAGCAGCCTCGCCAGGGTAATTCCGATGCGTTCACCCCTCCACTTT. Amino acid sequence: CASSLARVIPMRSPLHF. The chain employs TRBV7-8 and TRBJ1-6; D perhaps matches TRBD1 (5 bases). CDR1 is SGHVS and CDR2 is FQNEAQ in the germline V gene. V lost 5 bases and J lost 9, with 23 bases in between. The CDR3 contains 17 residues.

The chain links TRBV28 to TRBJ2-5, with D uncertain. This CDR3 has 15 residues. The V end was cut by 4 bases, the J end by 2 bases, with 14 bases between. Germline V gene sequence: CDR1 MDHEN, CDR2 SYDVKM. The CDR3 loop is CASSSPSDPQETQYF. DNA for the CDR3: TGTGCCAGCAGTTCCCCCTCGGACCCACAAGAGACCCAGTACTTC.

The J gene is TRBJ2-7, the V gene TRBV28, with 10 bases lining up with TRBD2. Trimming removed 7 bases from V and 3 bases from J; junction bases left unmatched: 9. This CDR3 is built from 15 residues. The germline CDR1 and CDR2 sequences are MDHEN and SYDVKM. CDR3 region: CASITSGTPGYEQYF. CDR3 in DNA: TGTGCCAGCATCACTAGCGGGACACCCGGCTACGAGCAGTACTTC.

V is TRBV28 and J is TRBJ1-2, with TRBD1 matching 7 bases. The CDR3 loop spans 14 amino acids. Looked up from germline, CDR1 is MDHEN and CDR2 is SYDVKM. V trimming: 7 bases; J trimming: 0 bases; junction bases outside the gene matches: 5. The CDR3 region is CASTGDSPNYGYTF. The CDR3 DNA is TGTGCCAGCACCGGGGACAGTCCTAACTATGGCTACACCTTC.

This clone showed up just once. The chain links TRBV6-5 to TRBJ2-2; no firm D call. The V end was cut by 6 bases, the J end by 6 bases, with 17 bases between. The CDR3 sequence is 15 residues long. The germline CDR1 and CDR2 sequences are MNHEY and SVGAGI. The CDR3 nucleotides read TGTGCCAGCAGGGAGCCTGGGGTTCCGGCCGGGGAGCTGTTTTTT. Its protein product is CASREPGVPAGELFF.

This clone has more than one count but fewer than ten. The rearrangement joins TRBV6-4 to TRBJ2-6; D is tentatively TRBD1 or TRBD2 (5 bases each). Trimming pared 3 bases from V and 2 bases from J, leaving 5 bases between. There are 14 residues in the CDR3. Per germline, CDR1 MRHNA and CDR2 SNTAGT. Here the CDR3 reads CASSEGAGANVLTF. CDR3 coding DNA: TGTGCCAGCAGTGAGGGGGCTGGGGCCAACGTCCTGACTTTC.

J is TRBJ2-2 and V is TRBV21-1; the table's D call TRBD2 went unverified against the DNA. TRBV21-1 has pseudogene status. The CDR3 covers 13 residues. The CDR3 reads CASSKDLSGELFF. The DNA of the CDR3 is TGTGCCAGCAGCAAGGACTTGTCCGGGGAGCTGTTTTTT.

The chain joins TRBV5-4 to TRBJ2-2; the match to TRBD1 covers 8 bases. The CDR3 covers 17 residues. Trimming at V came to 4 bases and at J to 6 bases, leaving 14 bases not matched to a gene. The germline V gene encodes CDR1 SGHNT and CDR2 YYREEE (reference sequence). CDR3 amino acids: CASSAGTGTKGAGELFF. The CDR3 DNA reads TGTGCCAGCAGCGCCGGGACAGGCACCAAGGGAGCCGGGGAGCTGTTTTTT.

This sequence joins TRBV6-5 and TRBJ2-7, with TRBD1 matching over 7 bases. Germline V CDR1 and CDR2: MNHEY, SVGAGI. The trim removed 8 bases at V and 2 bases at J, leaving 6 bases unmatched. This CDR3 region has 13 residues. CDR3 residues: CASASGQTYEQYF. The DNA for the CDR3 is TGTGCCAGCGCATCGGGACAGACCTACGAGCAGTACTTC.

CDR3 nucleotides: TGTGCCAGCTCACTGGACCGGGGGGTGTACGAGCAGTACTTC. It yields the protein CASSLDRGVYEQYF. This rearrangement joins TRBV18 to TRBJ2-7, with 7 bases aligning to TRBD2. Germline CDR1 reads KGHSH; CDR2 reads LQKENI. Trimming took 4 bases from V and 4 from J; bases not matched to a gene: 7. This CDR3 has 14 residues.

This chain connects TRBV4-2 to TRBJ2-7; D gene unclear. The CDR3 is 15 residues long. In germline, CDR1 is LGHNA, CDR2 YNFKEQ. Trimming removed 0 bases from V and 6 bases from J, with 15 bases in between. Here the CDR3 reads CASSQDGGKTGEQYF. CDR3 in DNA: TGTGCCAGCAGCCAAGATGGTGGGAAGACGGGCGAGCAGTACTTC.